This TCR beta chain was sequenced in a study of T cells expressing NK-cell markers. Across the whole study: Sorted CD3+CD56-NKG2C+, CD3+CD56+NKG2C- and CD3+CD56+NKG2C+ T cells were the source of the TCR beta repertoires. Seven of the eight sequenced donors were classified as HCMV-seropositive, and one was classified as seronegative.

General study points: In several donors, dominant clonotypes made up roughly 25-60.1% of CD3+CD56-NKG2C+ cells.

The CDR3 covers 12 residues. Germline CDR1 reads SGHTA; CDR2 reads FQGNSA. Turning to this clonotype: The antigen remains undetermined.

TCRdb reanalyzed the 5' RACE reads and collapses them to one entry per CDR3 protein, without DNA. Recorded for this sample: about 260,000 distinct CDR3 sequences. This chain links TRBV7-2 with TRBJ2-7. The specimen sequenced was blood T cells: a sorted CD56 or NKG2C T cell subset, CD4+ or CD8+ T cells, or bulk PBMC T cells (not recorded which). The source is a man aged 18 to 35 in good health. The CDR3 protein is CASSQQPSEQYF. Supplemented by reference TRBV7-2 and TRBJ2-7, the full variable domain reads GAGVSQSPSNKVTEKGKDVELRCDPISGHTALYWYRQSLGQGLEFLIYFQGNSAPDKSGLPSDRFSAERTGGSVSTLTIQRTQQEDSAVYLCASSQQPSEQYFGPGTRLTVT.